A selection of T cell receptor beta chains follows, all from one sample in a study of type 1 regulatory T cells. One entry per CDR3 protein, called by TCRdb with MiXCR from the reads. The repertoire holds tens of thousands of distinct CDR3 sequences, with roughly two thirds as singletons. No antigens are known for them. Specimen: cultured T cells, either the whole culture or a sorted T cell fraction (not recorded which). The receptor source for this set is a human donor in good health. CDR3s include the opening cysteine and the closing phenylalanine or tryptophan. The order of the fields is V gene, J gene, clone size, D gene, CDR3 DNA, CDR3 protein. The D gene is left open where the match is weak. Clone size is given for some rows only: seen once, a few or many times, or a class if the clone is expanded.

TRBV5-6	TRBJ1-3	-	-	TGTGCCAGCAGCCAAATCGGGCGAAACACCATATATTTT	CASSQIGRNTIYF
TRBV6-5	TRBJ1-1	-	-	TGTGCCAGCAGTACGATCTTGAACACTGAAGCTTTCTTT	CASSTILNTEAFF
TRBV3-1	TRBJ1-3	-	-	TGTGCCAGCAGCCAAGGAGCTCAGATCCCGGGAAACACCATATATTTT	CASSQGAQIPGNTIYF
TRBV24-1	TRBJ2-2	-	TRBD2	TGTGCCACCAAGAGCGGGGGAGTTAACACCGGGGAGCTGTTTTTT	CATKSGGVNTGELFF
TRBV2	TRBJ2-1	-	-	TGTGCCAGCAGTGAGATGGGGATGAATGAGCAGTTCTTC	CASSEMGMNEQFF
TRBV12-3/TRBV12-4	TRBJ1-5	-	-	TGTGCCAGCAGTTTTGCAGGGAATAATCAGCCCCAGCATTTT	CASSFAGNNQPQHF
TRBV2	TRBJ1-6	-	-	TGTGCCAGCAGTTCGACCTCCCCAGAGAATTCACCCCTCCACTTT	CASSSTSPENSPLHF
TRBV7-2	TRBJ1-2	-	TRBD1	TGTGCCAGCAGCTTAGCCCAGGGGGTCGGCTATGGCTACACCTTC	CASSLAQGVGYGYTF
TRBV5-6	TRBJ2-7	-	-	TGTGCCAGCAGCTTTCGGGGGGCAGGCCACGAGCAGTACTTC	CASSFRGAGHEQYF
TRBV5-1	TRBJ2-1	-	-	TGCGCCAGCGAAGCCGACTCAGGGGGGTACAATGAGCAGTTCTTC	CASEADSGGYNEQFF
TRBV20-1	TRBJ2-1	-	-	TGCAGTGCCAGAAAGGGTAGCTCCTACAATGAGCAGTTCTTC	CSARKGSSYNEQFF
TRBV6-1	TRBJ2-2	-	-	TGTGCCAGCAGTGGAGCAGGGCGAATCGGGGAGCTGTTTTTT	CASSGAGRIGELFF
TRBV18	TRBJ2-1	-	TRBD2	TGTGCCAGCTCACCGCCAAAGAGCGGGGGGGCCGGCGGGGAGCAGTTCTTC	CASSPPKSGGAGGEQFF
TRBV4-1	TRBJ1-5	few	-	TGCGCCAGCAGCCAAGACCCAGAGGACATCTGGCCCCAGCATTTT	CASSQDPEDIWPQHF
TRBV6-2/TRBV6-3	TRBJ2-1	once	TRBD2	TGTGCCAGCAGTTCAGCGGGGGCCTCCTACAATGAGCAGTTCTTC	CASSSAGASYNEQFF
TRBV6-5	TRBJ1-3	-	-	TGTGCCAGCAGACCGAGGAGCCTCTCTGGAAACACCATATATTTT	CASRPRSLSGNTIYF
TRBV29-1	TRBJ1-1	few	TRBD1	TGCAGCGTTGAAGATGGAGACAGGGTACAAGCTTTCTTT	CSVEDGDRVQAFF
TRBV15	TRBJ1-2	once	-	TGTGCCACCAGCAGAGATCATAATGATGGCTACACCTTC	CATSRDHNDGYTF
TRBV20-1	TRBJ2-3	once	TRBD2	TGCAGTGCTCCGACTAGCGGAGATACGCAGTATTTT	CSAPTSGDTQYF
TRBV12-3/TRBV12-4	TRBJ2-7	-	-	TGTGCCAGCAGTATGGGACAAAACGAGCAGTACTTC	CASSMGQNEQYF
TRBV12-3/TRBV12-4	TRBJ2-2	-	-	TGTGCCAGCAGCCCGGAGCGCGGGGAGCTGTTTTTT	CASSPERGELFF
TRBV9	TRBJ1-1	few	-	TGTGCCAGCAGCGGACAGCTGAACACTGAAGCTTTCTTT	CASSGQLNTEAFF
TRBV7-2	TRBJ1-1	-	TRBD1	TGTGCCAGCAGCTTAACAGGGGGCTCCGCTGAAGCTTTCTTT	CASSLTGGSAEAFF
TRBV20-1	TRBJ1-4	few	TRBD1	TGCAGTGCGACGGATCAGGGGGCGGATACTAATGAAAAACTGTTTTTT	CSATDQGADTNEKLFF
TRBV2	TRBJ1-1	-	TRBD1	TGTGCCAGCACTGGACAGGTCCTGAACACTGAAGCTTTCTTT	CASTGQVLNTEAFF
TRBV6-5	TRBJ2-7	-	-	TGTGCCAGCAGTCGCTCGGGTGGGGGCTACGAGCAGTACTTC	CASSRSGGGYEQYF
TRBV9	TRBJ1-2	-	-	TGTGCCAGCAGCGTAGGCTATGGCTACACCTTC	CASSVGYGYTF
TRBV5-6	TRBJ2-1	few	-	TGTGCCAGCAGCTACCGAACCAGGAGCGGTAGGAATGAGCAGTTCTTC	CASSYRTRSGRNEQFF
TRBV6-5	TRBJ1-1	-	TRBD1	TGTGCCAGCAGGCCGACAGGGAAGAACACTGAAGCTTTCTTT	CASRPTGKNTEAFF
TRBV20-1	TRBJ1-4	-	TRBD1	TGCAGTGCAAAACCGGGACAGGGAAGCGAAAAACTGTTTTTT	CSAKPGQGSEKLFF
TRBV7-9	TRBJ1-1	few	-	TGTGCCAGCAGCCAACAACGGGGGAACACTGAAGCTTTCTTT	CASSQQRGNTEAFF
TRBV27	TRBJ1-5	-	-	TGTGCCAGCAGTTTCAGGGTAAATCAGCCCCAGCATTTT	CASSFRVNQPQHF
TRBV18	TRBJ1-1	-	-	TGTGCCAGCTCACCTCCGGGGAGGAGCGAAGGGACTGAAGCTTTCTTT	CASSPPGRSEGTEAFF
TRBV7-2	TRBJ2-7	few	-	TGTGCCAGCAGCTTAATGGTCAGCGAGCAGTACTTC	CASSLMVSEQYF
TRBV6-5	TRBJ1-1	-	-	TGTGCCAGCAGGCGGGTTCGGACGCAGAACACTGAAGCTTTCTTT	CASRRVRTQNTEAFF
TRBV10-3	TRBJ2-1	-	TRBD2	TGTGCCATCAGCCCGGGACTAGCGGGGGTAAATGAGCAGTTCTTC	CAISPGLAGVNEQFF
TRBV28	TRBJ1-5	-	TRBD1	TGTGCCAGCTCTTTCGGGGACAGGGTCAATCAGCCCCAGCATTTT	CASSFGDRVNQPQHF
TRBV6-5	TRBJ1-1	medium-sized	-	TGTGCCAGCAGCCCTTCAAGCCCGTTAGAAGCTTTCTTT	CASSPSSPLEAFF
TRBV2	TRBJ2-1	-	TRBD2	TGTGCCAGCAGTGCGGAGACTAGCGTTTCCAATGAGCAGTTCTTC	CASSAETSVSNEQFF
TRBV12-3/TRBV12-4	TRBJ2-2	-	TRBD2	TGTGCCACCGGCTTGGGGGGGGGAAGCACCGGGGAGCTGTTTTTT	CATGLGGGSTGELFF
TRBV2	TRBJ1-5	-	-	TGTGCCAGCAGGGGGACAACTAGCAATCAGCCCCAGCATTTT	CASRGTTSNQPQHF
TRBV5-1	TRBJ2-7	-	TRBD1	TGCGCCAGCAGCCCGGACAGGGGGCCGAACCGCTACGAGCAGTACTTC	CASSPDRGPNRYEQYF
TRBV5-1	TRBJ1-1	-	TRBD1	TGCGCCAGCAGCCCCGGACAGGTAGGCACTGAAGCTTTCTTT	CASSPGQVGTEAFF
TRBV20-1	TRBJ2-6	once	TRBD2	TGCAGTGCTAGGGCGGGGGGCGCAACTGGGGCCAACGTCCTGACTTTC	CSARAGGATGANVLTF
TRBV7-9	TRBJ2-5	-	TRBD2	TGTGCCAGCAGCTTAGCGGCTAGCGGCAAAGAGACCCAGTACTTC	CASSLAASGKETQYF
TRBV29-1	TRBJ1-2	-	-	TGCAGCGTTGAACAGGGTTTGGTTGGCTACACCTTC	CSVEQGLVGYTF
TRBV7-2	TRBJ2-7	few	TRBD1	TGTGCCAGCAGCTTAGTGGGCAGGGGGCCCCCCTACGAGCAGTACTTC	CASSLVGRGPPYEQYF
TRBV19	TRBJ1-6	few	TRBD1	TGTGCCAGTAGTATGGACAGGGTAGTTTCACCCCTCCACTTT	CASSMDRVVSPLHF
TRBV24-1	TRBJ2-1	medium-sized	TRBD2	TGTGCCACCAGTGATGTCGGGGGGGCCGGGAATGAGCAGTTCTTC	CATSDVGGAGNEQFF
TRBV4-2	TRBJ1-4	-	-	TGTGCCAGCAGCCGCACCGACAGAGACTTTAATGAAAAACTGTTTTTT	CASSRTDRDFNEKLFF